This entry features one TCR beta chain sequence. The data stem from a study of shared clonotypes between healthy human individuals. The repertoire was sequenced with immunoSEQ multiplex PCR; TCRdb's copy has only in-frame clones and lacks some. The top ten hold approximately 0.95% of the sample, which has about a million clones, around 77% seen once. V shed 4 bases, J shed 13 bases, and the junction held 20 bases outside the gene matches. Per germline, CDR1 SGDLS and CDR2 YYNGEE. The CDR3 sequence is 16 residues long. What was sequenced was memory CD4+ T cells from PBMCs. Subset here: CD45RA-negative fraction. The clonotype was recovered from a man aged 18 to 29 in good health. Some clones in this sample may be carry-over from other donors' samples. The chain couples TRBV9 to TRBJ2-4, with 7 bases identical to TRBD2. The CDR3 reads CASSPDGGSHGREQYF. DNA for the CDR3: TGTGCCAGCAGCCCCGATGGGGGATCCCATGGGAGGGAGCAGTACTTC.